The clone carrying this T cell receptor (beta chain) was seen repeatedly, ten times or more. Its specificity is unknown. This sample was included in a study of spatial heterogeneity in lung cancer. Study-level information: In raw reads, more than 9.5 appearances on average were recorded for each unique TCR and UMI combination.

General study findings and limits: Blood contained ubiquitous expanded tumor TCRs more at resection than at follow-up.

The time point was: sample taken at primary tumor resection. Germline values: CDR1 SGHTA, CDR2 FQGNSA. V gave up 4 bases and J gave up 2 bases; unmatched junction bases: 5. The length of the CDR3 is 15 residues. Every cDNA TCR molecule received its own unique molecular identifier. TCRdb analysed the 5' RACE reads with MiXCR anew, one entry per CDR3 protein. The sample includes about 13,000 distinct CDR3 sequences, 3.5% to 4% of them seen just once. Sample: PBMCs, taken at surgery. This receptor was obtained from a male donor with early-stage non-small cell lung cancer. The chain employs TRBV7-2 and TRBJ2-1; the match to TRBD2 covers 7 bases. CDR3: CASSWQRGPYNEQFF. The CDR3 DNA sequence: TGTGCCAGCAGCTGGCAGCGGGGACCCTACAATGAGCAGTTCTTC.